These 10 T cell receptor beta chains were sequenced from one sample in a study of CD8+CD57+ T cells in acquired aplastic anemia. Genomic DNA constituted the template upon which TCR beta VDJ and CDR3 profiling was performed. TCRdb itself ran the reads through MiXCR, one entry per CDR3 protein. The sample consists of about 200,000 distinct CDR3 sequences, 30% to 40% of them appearing once. Sequencing used sorted CD4+, CD8+, or CD8+CD57+ T cells (not recorded which) from PBMCs. The origin of the receptors is a human donor in good health, serving as a control.

In this sample, this clonotype turned up once. The rearrangement joins TRBV5-1 to TRBJ1-4, with 9 bases aligning to TRBD1. Trimming cost V 4 bases and J 6 bases; bases outside gene matches: 13. The germline gives CDR1 SGHRS, CDR2 YFSETQ. CDR3 length equals 17 residues. DNA for the CDR3: TGCGCCAGCAGCATAGGAATTATGGGACAGGGTTATGAAAAACTGTTTTTT. Translated: CASSIGIMGQGYEKLFF.

This clonotype was counted many times. The CDR3 sequence is CASSLRQRNSPLHF. For the CDR3, the DNA is TGTGCCAGCAGTTTAAGGCAGAGGAATTCACCCCTCCACTTT. The chain joins TRBV12-3 or TRBV12-4 to TRBJ1-6; no reliable D call. The CDR3 spans 14 residues. V was shortened by 2 bases and J by 7 bases, with 9 bases between the two germline ends.

The chain combines TRBV29-1 with TRBJ1-4; D might be TRBD1 (6 bases). Trimming removed 4 bases from V and 8 bases from J, with 11 bases in between. The CDR3 extends over 12 amino acids. Germline V lookup: CDR1 SQVTM, CDR2 ANQGSEA. The CDR3 DNA reads TGCAGCGTTGTGGCAGGGGTCGAAAAACTGTTTTTT. Translating it yields CSVVAGVEKLFF.

About this clonotype itself: A much bigger clone sits one base away, suggesting this may be a read error. The chain couples TRBV5-1 to TRBJ1-5; perhaps TRBD1 as D (5 bases). Per the germline V gene, CDR1 is SGHRS and CDR2 is YFSETQ. This CDR3 comprises 14 residues. CDR3 sequence (DNA): TGCGCCAGCAGCTTGGAAGGGGTCAATCTGCCCCAGCATTTT. Its translation: CASSLEGVNLPQHF. Based on the CDR3 plus reference TRBV5-1 and TRBJ1-5, the full variable domain is KAGVTQTPRYLIKTRGQQVTLSCSPISGHRSVSWYQQTPGQGLQFLFEYFSETQRNKGNFPGRFSGRQFSNSRSEMNVSTLELGDSALYLCASSLEGVNLPQHFGDGTRLSIL.

This clonotype was seen ten or more times. The rearrangement joins TRBV29-1 to TRBJ2-7; no firm D call. This CDR3 is built from 13 residues. The germline V gene has CDR1 SQVTM and CDR2 ANQGSEA. V was clipped by 5 bases and J by 6 bases, with 17 bases between them. CDR3 protein: CSVSGRNWGEQYF. CDR3 nucleotides: TGCAGCGTTTCAGGCAGAAATTGGGGCGAGCAGTACTTC.

At least ten counts were recorded for this clonotype. This chain connects TRBV24-1 to TRBJ1-5; 7 bases are a match to TRBD1. J was trimmed by 0 bases and V by 7 bases; bases with no gene match: 17. The CDR3 extends over 19 amino acids. From germline, CDR1 is KGHDR and CDR2 SFDVKD. The CDR3 DNA follows: TGTGCCACCAGCGGCTCTTCCGGGACAGATGACAATAGCAATCAGCCCCAGCATTTT. Translation: CATSGSSGTDDNSNQPQHF.

Ten or more counts support this clonotype. The chain uses TRBV7-6 and TRBJ2-7; 8 bases fit TRBD2. After removal of 5 bases from V and 0 bases from J, the junction contained 9 bases not matched to a gene. Germline assignment: CDR1 SGHVS and CDR2 FNYEAQ. This CDR3 has 16 amino acids. CDR3 residues: CASSASTSESSYEQYF. For the CDR3, the DNA is TGTGCCAGCAGCGCCTCGACTAGCGAGAGCTCCTACGAGCAGTACTTC.

This clonotype was counted at least ten times. The V call is TRBV20-1, the J call TRBJ1-1; 11 nucleotides align to TRBD1. Germline V CDR1 and CDR2: DFQATT, SNEGSKA (reference sequence). The junction had 10 bases not matched to a gene; V was cut back by 0 bases and J by 7 bases. The CDR3 is 16 residues long. CDR3 loop: CSARDWTGGSQNEAFF. CDR3 DNA sequence: TGCAGTGCTAGAGATTGGACAGGGGGCTCCCAGAATGAAGCTTTCTTT.

This clonotype has only a few counts. The V and J genes are TRBV3-1 and TRBJ1-1; maybe TRBD1 (6 bases). Per germline, CDR1 LGHDT and CDR2 YNNKEL (reference sequence). Trimming took 5 bases from V and 1 from J, leaving 14 bases between them. The CDR3 sequence is 15 residues long. The CDR3 DNA reads TGTGCCAGCAGCACTCCATCACAGGGGAACACTGAAGCTTTCTTT. Its translation: CASSTPSQGNTEAFF.

There are many counts of this clonotype. CDR3 sequence (DNA): TGTGCCAGCAGCTTCAACCTGGGCGCCTATGGCTACACCTTC. It specifies CASSFNLGAYGYTF. V gene TRBV5-5 combines with J gene TRBJ1-2; D ambiguous. Trimming stripped 2 bases from V and 4 bases from J, with 12 bases between. This CDR3 spans 14 amino acids. Per germline, CDR1 SGHKS and CDR2 YYEKEE (reference sequence).